The clone carrying this T cell receptor (beta chain) showed up just a few times. TCR beta CDR3 regions were amplified from RNA. In the first-round RT-PCR of the TCR CDR3, the HTBI primer set was used. TCRdb fed the multiplex PCR reads into MiXCR, producing one record per CDR3 protein. The repertoire holds under 450,000 distinct CDR3 sequences, with approximately 13% as singletons. The data were obtained in a study of T cells in Graves' hyperthyroidism and ophthalmopathy. V gave up 3 bases and J gave up 2 bases, with 12 bases separating them. CDR3 length: 15 amino acids. CDR1 is LNHNV and CDR2 is YYDKDF in the germline V gene (reference sequence). The blood specimen was taken at initial hyperthyroidism diagnosis, before any ophthalmopathy symptoms.

The material sequenced was blood. The chain combines TRBV15 with TRBJ2-3; weak D call: TRBD2 (6 bases). The TCR comes from a man younger than 40 with Graves' hyperthyroidism that later progressed to Graves' ophthalmopathy. CDR3 in amino acids: CATSRGTSSTDTQYF. The DNA of the CDR3 is TGTGCCACCAGCAGGGGTACTAGCTCCACAGATACGCAGTATTTT.